This paragraph covers one TCR beta chain sequence. Its antigen is as yet unknown. The entry originates in a study of OX40 agonist ivuxolimab in advanced cancers. Sampled blood was obtained at baseline, cycle 4 day 1, and cycle 7 day 1. The protocol was immunoSEQ multiplex PCR, while the TCRdb copy is restricted to in-frame clones and leaves out a portion. The sample records around 72,000 clones, about 91% being singletons. Study-wide points: Clonal expansion by week 6 occurred in CD4+ and CD8+ blood T cells (at 0.1 to 3.0 mg/kg). In general, CD8+ T cells held more expanded clones than CD4+ did, on average.

The sequences come from CD4+ or CD8+ T cells sorted from blood, collected in a trial of the OX40 agonist ivuxolimab. The source is an adult with an advanced solid tumor such as melanoma, head and neck, liver or kidney cancer.

This CDR3 is CASSTHRGQKETQYF. The CDR3 DNA reads as TGTGCCAGCAGCACGCACAGGGGTCAAAAAGAGACCCAGTACTTC. This chain uses TRBV11-3 with TRBJ2-5; 7 bases map to TRBD1. The V segment lost 5 bases and the J segment 3 bases; nucleotides outside the gene matches: 9. The CDR3 has 15 residues. From germline, CDR1 is SGHNT and CDR2 YENEEA.